This T cell receptor beta chain was captured by sequencing in a study of a mutant IDH1 vaccine in newly diagnosed glioma. Study details: Radiotherapy alone preceded vaccination by 4-6 weeks; alternatively, vaccination started with temozolomide cycles.

Time point denoted: week 47, end of study. Vaccination comprised doses that each held 300 ug of mutant IDH1 20-mer peptide, plus topical imiquimod. Trimming removed 5 bases from V and 0 bases from J, with 14 bases in between. Looked up from germline, CDR1 is SGHTA and CDR2 is FQGNSA. The CDR3 consists of 16 residues. Points on this clone: Its antigen remains unidentified.

Method: immunoSEQ multiplex PCR; TCRdb's copy keeps in-frame clones and lacks some. This repertoire shows under 30,000 clones, 84% found once; its top ten account for around 2.8%. Sequences were derived from PBMCs, sampled from a glioma patient whose treatment included an IDH1 peptide vaccine. The sequence came from a man in his forties with glioma. The rearrangement joins TRBV7-2 to TRBJ1-3; the D gene is possibly TRBD1 (5 bases). The CDR3 bases are TGTGCCAGCAGCCAGGAATCAGGGAGCTCTGGAAACACCATATATTTT. Its translation is CASSQESGSSGNTIYF.